The rows below give T cell receptor beta chains drawn from one sample of a study of human T cells and chemical hapten exposure. TCRdb ran MiXCR on the RACE reads and lists one entry per CDR3 protein. The table lists about 77,000 distinct CDR3 sequences, 14% of them singletons, with approximately 4.6% in the top ten. The sample here was whole blood, taken in connection with sensitization to the hapten diphenylcyclopropenone (DPC). The receptors originated from a woman between 50 and 59 years old with alopecia areata. Some clones in this sample may be carry-over from other donors' samples. Both conserved end residues are trimmed from each CDR3. Some rows mark clone size as missing; the rest say once, few, many or name a class of expanded clone.

J | V | size | CDR3
TRBJ1-1 | TRBV28 | - | ASSPDRGPYTEAF
TRBJ2-3 | TRBV5-1 | - | ASSYLAGDGDTQY
TRBJ2-2 | TRBV7-2 | few | ASSLGSHSGELF
TRBJ2-7 | TRBV7-9 | - | ASSLALGGYEQY
TRBJ2-2 | TRBV27 | - | ASSLHPHRGTFTGELF
TRBJ2-2 | TRBV11-2 | many | ASTLLGVGNTGELF
TRBJ2-7 | TRBV27 | many | ASSLLAGYEQY
TRBJ2-7 | TRBV6-6 | few | ASSYSRGRGQAFSYEQY
TRBJ1-1 | TRBV6-1 | many | ASRPGGAGTEAF
TRBJ1-1 | TRBV29-1 | - | SVESRVVTEAF
TRBJ1-1 | TRBV5-1 | few | ASSGTRGTPNTEAF
TRBJ2-7 | TRBV29-1 | - | SVTPRGHEQY
TRBJ2-7 | TRBV20-1 | few | SARVLLRPGSYEQY
TRBJ1-3 | TRBV7-6 | - | ASSLEDTGVTTIY
TRBJ1-2 | TRBV29-1 | many | SAPGQGVHGYT
TRBJ1-6 | TRBV5-4 | - | ASSSENSPLH
TRBJ1-2 | TRBV12-3/TRBV12-4 | few | ASSFMGTPYGYT
TRBJ1-5 | TRBV7-9 | few | ASSQAGTRNQPQH
TRBJ2-6 | TRBV7-6 | many | ASSAGPSTSSGANVLT
TRBJ1-1 | TRBV29-1 | - | SVRQEYTEAF
TRBJ2-1 | TRBV27 | - | ASSLGNEQF
TRBJ2-5 | TRBV12-3/TRBV12-4 | few | ASSLAMHSIQY
TRBJ2-2 | TRBV11-2 | few | ASSPLTGELF
TRBJ2-2 | TRBV11-3 | - | ASSGEQNTGELF
TRBJ2-1 | TRBV6-2/TRBV6-3 | few | ASSRPLNRAPYNEQF
TRBJ2-1 | TRBV28 | - | ASTVGLAEYNEQF
TRBJ1-2 | TRBV29-1 | - | SVSPLQGDNGYT
TRBJ1-1 | TRBV5-1 | many | ASSTGSLSNTEAF
TRBJ1-1 | TRBV10-3 | - | AITNTGYTEAF
TRBJ1-4 | TRBV18 | once | ASSVRTDEKLF
TRBJ2-1 | TRBV5-8 | few | ASSGSTGGRVLNEQF
TRBJ2-7 | TRBV6-6 | few | ASRFTSSYEQY
TRBJ1-1 | TRBV6-2/TRBV6-3 | - | ASSNWEDLPQNTEAF
TRBJ2-1 | TRBV12-3/TRBV12-4 | - | ASTVFDEQF
TRBJ2-7 | TRBV29-1 | - | SVERSYEQY
TRBJ2-1 | TRBV7-2 | - | ASSLEGRRESF
TRBJ2-2 | TRBV10-2 | few | ASSISGKNTGELF
TRBJ2-5 | TRBV11-2 | few | ASSGGAPGLAGAETQY
TRBJ2-7 | TRBV7-8 | few | ASSLAGPGVRYEQY
TRBJ1-4 | TRBV18 | few | ASSLAQGATNEKLF
TRBJ1-2 | TRBV6-2/TRBV6-3 | - | ASTNGGLYGYT
TRBJ2-1 | TRBV9 | few | ASSVSQGDYNEQF
TRBJ1-6 | TRBV6-6 | - | ASSYSIVLTASSYNSPLH
TRBJ2-2 | TRBV6-5 | few | ASSYRLAGGPGELF
TRBJ1-2 | TRBV10-3 | once | ATGAGASYGYT
TRBJ2-2 | TRBV11-2 | - | ASTEGLGANTGELF
TRBJ2-3 | TRBV7-2 | few | ASSLYSGSKDTQY
TRBJ2-7 | TRBV6-5 | few | ASSSGTGISEQY
TRBJ1-1 | TRBV29-1 | few | SVAGVDTEAF
TRBJ2-3 | TRBV7-2 | few | ASSLGVLDNTDTQY
TRBJ2-3 | TRBV11-2 | few | ASSLVVGGDTQY
TRBJ2-7 | TRBV7-2 | - | ASSLADSTAYEQY
TRBJ1-3 | TRBV28 | few | ASTNNGNTIY
TRBJ1-1 | TRBV19 | - | VSTWGRNTEAF
TRBJ2-3 | TRBV20-1 | - | SGGLAGVGDTQY
TRBJ2-7 | TRBV19 | - | VSSFGTQSYEQY
TRBJ1-5 | TRBV5-5 | few | ASSLRLAGQGNQPQH